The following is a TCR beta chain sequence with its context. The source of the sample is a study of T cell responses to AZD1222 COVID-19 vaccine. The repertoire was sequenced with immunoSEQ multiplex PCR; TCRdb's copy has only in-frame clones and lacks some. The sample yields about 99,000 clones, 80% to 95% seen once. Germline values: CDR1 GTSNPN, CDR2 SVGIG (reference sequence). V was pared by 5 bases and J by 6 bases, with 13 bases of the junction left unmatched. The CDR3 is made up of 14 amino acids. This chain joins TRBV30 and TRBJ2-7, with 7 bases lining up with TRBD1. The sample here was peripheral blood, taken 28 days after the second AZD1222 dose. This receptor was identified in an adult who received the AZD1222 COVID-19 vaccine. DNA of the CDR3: TGTGCCTGGTCTGGGACAGCCACTCAGGGCGAGCAGTACTTC. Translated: CAWSGTATQGEQYF.